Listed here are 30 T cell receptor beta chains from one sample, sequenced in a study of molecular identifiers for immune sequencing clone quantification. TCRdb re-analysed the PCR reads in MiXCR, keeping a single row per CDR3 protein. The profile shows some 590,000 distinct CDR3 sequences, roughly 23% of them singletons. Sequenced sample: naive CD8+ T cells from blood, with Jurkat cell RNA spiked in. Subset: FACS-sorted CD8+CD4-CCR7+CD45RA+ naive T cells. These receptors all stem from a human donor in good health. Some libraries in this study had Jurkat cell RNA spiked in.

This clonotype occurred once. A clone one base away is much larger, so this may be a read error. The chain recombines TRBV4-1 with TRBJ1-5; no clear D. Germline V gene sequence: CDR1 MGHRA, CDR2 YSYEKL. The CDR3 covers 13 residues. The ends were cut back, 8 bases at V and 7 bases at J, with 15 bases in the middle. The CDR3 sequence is CASGPGPGQPQHF. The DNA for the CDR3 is TGCGCCAGCGGCCCCGGACCGGGGCAGCCCCAGCATTTT.

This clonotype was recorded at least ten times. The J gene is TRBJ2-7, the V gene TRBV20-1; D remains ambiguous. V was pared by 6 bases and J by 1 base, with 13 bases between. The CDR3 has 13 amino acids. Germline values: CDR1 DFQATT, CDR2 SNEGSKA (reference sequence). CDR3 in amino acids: CSAAPSRSYEQYF. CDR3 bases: TGCAGTGCCGCCCCCTCTAGGTCCTACGAGCAGTACTTC.

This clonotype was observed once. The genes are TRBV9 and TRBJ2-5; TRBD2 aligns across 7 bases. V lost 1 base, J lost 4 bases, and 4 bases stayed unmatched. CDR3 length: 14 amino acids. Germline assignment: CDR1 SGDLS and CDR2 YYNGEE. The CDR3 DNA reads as TGTGCCAGCAGCGTATGGGAGGGGCTAGAGACCCAGTACTTC. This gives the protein CASSVWEGLETQYF.

CDR3 loop: CASGGTSGAYEQYF. DNA of the CDR3: TGTGCCAGCGGGGGGACTAGCGGGGCCTACGAGCAGTACTTC. This chain connects TRBV12-3 or TRBV12-4 to TRBJ2-7; 13 bases fit TRBD2. The J segment lost 2 bases and the V segment lost 8 bases, leaving 3 bases of the junction unmatched. The CDR3 sequence is 14 residues long.

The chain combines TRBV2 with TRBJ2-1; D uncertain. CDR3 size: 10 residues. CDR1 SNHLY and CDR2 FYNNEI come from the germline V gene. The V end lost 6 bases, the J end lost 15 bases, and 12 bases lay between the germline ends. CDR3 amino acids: CASRLGAPFF. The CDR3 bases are TGTGCCAGCAGACTCGGTGCGCCGTTCTTC.

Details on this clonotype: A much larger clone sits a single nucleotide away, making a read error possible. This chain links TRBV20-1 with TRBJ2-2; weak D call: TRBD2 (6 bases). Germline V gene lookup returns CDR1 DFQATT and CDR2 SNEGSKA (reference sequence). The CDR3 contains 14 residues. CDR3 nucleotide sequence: TGCAGTGCTTCAGGGAGTACGAACACCGGGGGGCTGTTTTTT. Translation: CSASGSTNTGGLFF.

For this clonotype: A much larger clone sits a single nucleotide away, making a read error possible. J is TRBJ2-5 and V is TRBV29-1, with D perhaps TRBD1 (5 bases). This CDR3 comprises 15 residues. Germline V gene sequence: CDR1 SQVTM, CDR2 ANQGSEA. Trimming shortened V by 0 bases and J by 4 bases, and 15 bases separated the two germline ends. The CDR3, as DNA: TGCAGCGTTGAAGATTCCGTCTCAGGGCGAGAGACCCAGTACTTC. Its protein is CSVEDSVSGRETQYF.

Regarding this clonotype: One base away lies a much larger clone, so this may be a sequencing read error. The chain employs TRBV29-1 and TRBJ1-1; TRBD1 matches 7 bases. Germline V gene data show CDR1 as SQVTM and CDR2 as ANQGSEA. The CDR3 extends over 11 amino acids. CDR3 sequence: CSVVEGAEALF. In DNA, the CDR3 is TGCAGCGTTGTAGAGGGGGCTGAAGCTCTCTTT.

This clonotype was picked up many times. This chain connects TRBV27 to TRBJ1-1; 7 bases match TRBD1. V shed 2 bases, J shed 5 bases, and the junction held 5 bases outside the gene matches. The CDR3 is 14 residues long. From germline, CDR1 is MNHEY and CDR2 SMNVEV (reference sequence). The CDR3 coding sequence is TGTGCCAGCAGTTTAACAGGGGCGCGGACTGAAGCTTTCTTT. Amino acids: CASSLTGARTEAFF.

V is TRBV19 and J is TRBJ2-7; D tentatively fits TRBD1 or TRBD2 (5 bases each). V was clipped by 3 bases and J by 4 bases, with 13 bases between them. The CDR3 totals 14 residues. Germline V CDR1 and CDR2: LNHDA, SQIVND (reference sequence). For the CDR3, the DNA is TGTGCCAGTAGTATTCGGTCGAGGGGATACGAGCAGTACTTC. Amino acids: CASSIRSRGYEQYF. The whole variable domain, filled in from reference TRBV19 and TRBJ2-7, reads DGGITQSPKYLFRKEGQNVTLSCEQNLNHDAMYWYRQDPGQGLRLIYYSQIVNDFQKGDIAEGYSVSREKKESFPLTVTSAQKNPTAFYLCASSIRSRGYEQYFGPGTRLTVT.

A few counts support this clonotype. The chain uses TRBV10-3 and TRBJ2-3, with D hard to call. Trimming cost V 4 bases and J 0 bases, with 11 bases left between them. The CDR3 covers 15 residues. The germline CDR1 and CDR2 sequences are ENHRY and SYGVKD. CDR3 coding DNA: TGTGCCATCAGTGTCGAGATAACTAGCACAGATACGCAGTATTTT. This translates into CAISVEITSTDTQYF.

The CDR3 region is CASSPTGTGPYEQYF. The CDR3 DNA reads TGTGCCAGCAGCCCGACCGGGACGGGGCCCTACGAGCAGTACTTC. V is TRBV4-2 and J is TRBJ2-7, with D perhaps given as TRBD1 or TRBD2 (5 bases each). This CDR3 has 15 amino acids. V dropped 4 bases and J dropped 2 bases, with 15 bases sitting between them. Germline CDR1 reads LGHNA; CDR2 reads YNFKEQ.

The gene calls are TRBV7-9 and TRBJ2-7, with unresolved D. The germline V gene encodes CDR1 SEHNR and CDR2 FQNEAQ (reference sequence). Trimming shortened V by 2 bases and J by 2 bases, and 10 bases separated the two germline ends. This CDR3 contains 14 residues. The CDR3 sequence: CASSLSVGTYEQYF. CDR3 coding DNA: TGTGCCAGCAGCTTATCTGTAGGGACCTACGAGCAGTACTTC. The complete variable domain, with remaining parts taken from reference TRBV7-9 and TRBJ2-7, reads DTGVSQNPRHKITKRGQNVTFRCDPISEHNRLYWYRQTLGQGPEFLTYFQNEAQLEKSRLLSDRFSAERPKGSFSTLEIQRTEQGDSAMYLCASSLSVGTYEQYFGPGTRLTVT.

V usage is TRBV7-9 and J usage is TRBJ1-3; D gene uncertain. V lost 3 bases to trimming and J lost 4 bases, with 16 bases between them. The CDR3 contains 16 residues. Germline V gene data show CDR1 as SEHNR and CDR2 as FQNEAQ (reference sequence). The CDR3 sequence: CASSLGPVSAGNTIYF. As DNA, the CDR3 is TGTGCCAGCAGCTTGGGCCCTGTCAGTGCGGGAAACACCATATATTTT.

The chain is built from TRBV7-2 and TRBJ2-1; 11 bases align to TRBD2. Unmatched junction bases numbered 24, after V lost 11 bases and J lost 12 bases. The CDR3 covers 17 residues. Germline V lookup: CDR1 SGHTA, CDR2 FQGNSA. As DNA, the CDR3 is TGTGCCCGCACCCCGGACTCTAGCGGGAGGTCATTGGGGGCGCAGTTCTTC. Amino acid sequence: CARTPDSSGRSLGAQFF.

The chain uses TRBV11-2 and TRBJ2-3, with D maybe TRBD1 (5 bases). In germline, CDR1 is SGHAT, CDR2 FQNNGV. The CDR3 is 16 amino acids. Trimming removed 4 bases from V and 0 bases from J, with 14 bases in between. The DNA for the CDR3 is TGTGCCAGCAGCTCCCACAGGCATACTAGCACAGATACGCAGTATTTT. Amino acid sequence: CASSSHRHTSTDTQYF.

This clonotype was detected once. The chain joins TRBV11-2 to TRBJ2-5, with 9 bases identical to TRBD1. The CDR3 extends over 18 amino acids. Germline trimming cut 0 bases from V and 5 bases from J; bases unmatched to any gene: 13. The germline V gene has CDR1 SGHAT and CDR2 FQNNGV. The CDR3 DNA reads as TGTGCCAGCAGCTTAGAACTCCCTACAGGGGGCTTTTTGGAGACCCAGTACTTC. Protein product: CASSLELPTGGFLETQYF.

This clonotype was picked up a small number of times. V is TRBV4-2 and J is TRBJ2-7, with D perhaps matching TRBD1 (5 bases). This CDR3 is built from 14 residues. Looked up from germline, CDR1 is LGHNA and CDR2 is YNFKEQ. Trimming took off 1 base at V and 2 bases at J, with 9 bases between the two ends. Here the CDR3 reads CASSQVQGTYEQYF. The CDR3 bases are TGTGCCAGCAGCCAAGTCCAGGGTACCTACGAGCAGTACTTC.

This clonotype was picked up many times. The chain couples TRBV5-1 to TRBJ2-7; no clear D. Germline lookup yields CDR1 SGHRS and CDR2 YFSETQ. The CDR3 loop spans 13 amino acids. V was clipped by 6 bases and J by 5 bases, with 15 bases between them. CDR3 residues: CASNLPGFDEQYF. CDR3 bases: TGCGCCAGCAATTTGCCCGGGTTCGACGAGCAGTACTTC.

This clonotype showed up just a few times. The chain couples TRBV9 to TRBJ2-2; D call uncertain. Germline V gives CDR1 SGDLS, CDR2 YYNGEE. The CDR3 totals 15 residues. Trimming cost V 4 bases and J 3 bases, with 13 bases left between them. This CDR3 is CASSPTSADTGELFF. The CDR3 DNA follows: TGTGCCAGCAGCCCTACGTCGGCCGACACCGGGGAGCTGTTTTTT.

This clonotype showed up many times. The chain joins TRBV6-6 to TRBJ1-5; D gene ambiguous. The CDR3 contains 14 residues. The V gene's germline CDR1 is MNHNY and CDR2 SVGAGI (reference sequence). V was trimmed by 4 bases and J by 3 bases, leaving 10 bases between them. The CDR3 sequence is CASSLWQNNQPQHF. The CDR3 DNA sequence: TGTGCCAGCAGTTTATGGCAAAACAATCAGCCCCAGCATTTT.

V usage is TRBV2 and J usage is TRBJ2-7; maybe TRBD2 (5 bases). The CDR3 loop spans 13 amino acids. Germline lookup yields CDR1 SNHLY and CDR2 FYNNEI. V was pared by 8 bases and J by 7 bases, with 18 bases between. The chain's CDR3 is CASGGLNYNEQYF. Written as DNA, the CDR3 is TGTGCCAGCGGAGGACTGAACTACAATGAGCAGTACTTC. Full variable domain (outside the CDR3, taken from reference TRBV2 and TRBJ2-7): EPEVTQTPSHQVTQMGQEVILRCVPISNHLYFYWYRQILGQKVEFLVSFYNNEISEKSEIFDDQFSVERPDGSNFTLKIRSTKLEDSAMYFCASGGLNYNEQYFGPGTRLTVT.

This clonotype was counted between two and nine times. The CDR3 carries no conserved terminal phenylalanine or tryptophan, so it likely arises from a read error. Here the CDR3 reads CASSFLQWAGEQYS. In DNA form, the CDR3 reads TGTGCCAGCAGTTTTCTTCAGTGGGCTGGCGAGCAGTACTCC. The chain couples TRBV28 to TRBJ2-7; no clear D. Germline loops: CDR1 MDHEN, CDR2 SYDVKM. This CDR3 has 14 amino acids. Trimming pared 3 bases from V and 6 bases from J, leaving 15 bases between.

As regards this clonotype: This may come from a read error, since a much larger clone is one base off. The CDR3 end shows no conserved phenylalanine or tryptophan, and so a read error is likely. The CDR3 DNA reads as TGTGCCAGCAGTTTATTATCGGTGGGGGGGAACCCCAAAAACATTCAGTACTCC. Protein product: CASSLLSVGGNPKNIQYS. The chain links TRBV28 to TRBJ2-4, with 7 nucleotides matching TRBD2. The CDR3 loop spans 18 amino acids. V shed 1 base, J shed 2 bases, and the junction held 11 bases outside the gene matches. Germline assignment: CDR1 MDHEN and CDR2 SYDVKM.

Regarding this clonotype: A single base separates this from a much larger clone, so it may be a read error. The CDR3 sequence is CSARPAKDRGGSPLYF. CDR3 sequence (DNA): TGCAGTGCTAGACCGGCCAAGGACAGGGGTGGATCACCCCTCTACTTT. V is TRBV20-1 and J is TRBJ1-6; 9 nucleotides align to TRBD1. Germline V lookup: CDR1 DFQATT, CDR2 SNEGSKA (reference sequence). The CDR3 has 16 residues.

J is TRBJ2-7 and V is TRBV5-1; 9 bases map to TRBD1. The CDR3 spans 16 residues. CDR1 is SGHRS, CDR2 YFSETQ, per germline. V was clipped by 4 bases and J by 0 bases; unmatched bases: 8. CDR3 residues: CASSKGQGYSSYEQYF. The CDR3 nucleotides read TGCGCCAGCAGCAAAGGACAGGGGTACTCCTCCTACGAGCAGTACTTC.

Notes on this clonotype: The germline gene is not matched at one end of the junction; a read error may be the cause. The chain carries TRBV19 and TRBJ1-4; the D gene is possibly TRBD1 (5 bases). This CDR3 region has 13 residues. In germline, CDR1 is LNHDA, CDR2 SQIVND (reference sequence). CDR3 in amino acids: CASSTLDNVKLFF. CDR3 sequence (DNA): TGTGCCAGTAGTACCTTGGACAATGTAAAACTGTTTTTT. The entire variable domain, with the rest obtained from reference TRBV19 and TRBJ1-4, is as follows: DGGITQSPKYLFRKEGQNVTLSCEQNLNHDAMYWYRQDPGQGLRLIYYSQIVNDFQKGDIAEGYSVSREKKESFPLTVTSAQKNPTAFYLCASSTLDNVKLFFGSGTQLSVL.

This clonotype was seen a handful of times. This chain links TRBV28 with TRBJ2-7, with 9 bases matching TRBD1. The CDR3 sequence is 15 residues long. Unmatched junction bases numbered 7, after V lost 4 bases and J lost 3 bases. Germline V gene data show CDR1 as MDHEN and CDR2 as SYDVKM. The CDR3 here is CASSSGTGYLYEQYF. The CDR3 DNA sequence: TGTGCCAGCAGTTCCGGGACAGGGTACCTCTACGAGCAGTACTTC.

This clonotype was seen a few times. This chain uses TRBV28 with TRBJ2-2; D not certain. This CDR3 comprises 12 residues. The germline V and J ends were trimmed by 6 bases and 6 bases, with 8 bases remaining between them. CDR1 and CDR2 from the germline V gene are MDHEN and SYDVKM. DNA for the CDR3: TGTGCCAGCAGAATCCCTCCCGGGGAGCTGTTTTTT. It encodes CASRIPPGELFF.

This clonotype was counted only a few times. In DNA form, the CDR3 reads TGTGCCAGCAGCTCGGATCCGGGACAGGGTTCCTACGAGCAGTACTTC. It translates to CASSSDPGQGSYEQYF. The chain employs TRBV11-2 and TRBJ2-7; 9 bases line up with TRBD1. CDR1 is SGHAT and CDR2 is FQNNGV in the germline V gene. The CDR3 totals 16 residues. V lost 4 bases to trimming and J lost 1 base; unmatched junction nucleotides: 8.